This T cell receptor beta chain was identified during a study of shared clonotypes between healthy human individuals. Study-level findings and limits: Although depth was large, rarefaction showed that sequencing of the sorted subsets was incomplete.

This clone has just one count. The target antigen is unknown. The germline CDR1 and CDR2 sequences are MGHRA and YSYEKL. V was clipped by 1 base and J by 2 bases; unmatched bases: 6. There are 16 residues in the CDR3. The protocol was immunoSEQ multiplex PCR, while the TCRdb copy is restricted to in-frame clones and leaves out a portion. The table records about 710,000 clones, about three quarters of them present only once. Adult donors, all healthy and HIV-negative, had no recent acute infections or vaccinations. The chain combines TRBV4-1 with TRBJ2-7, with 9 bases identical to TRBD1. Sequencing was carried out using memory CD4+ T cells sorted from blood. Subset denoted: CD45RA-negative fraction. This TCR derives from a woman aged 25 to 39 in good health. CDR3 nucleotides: TGCGCCAGCAGCCAAGGACCCCGGGACAGGGCCTACGAGCAGTACTTC. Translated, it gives CASSQGPRDRAYEQYF.